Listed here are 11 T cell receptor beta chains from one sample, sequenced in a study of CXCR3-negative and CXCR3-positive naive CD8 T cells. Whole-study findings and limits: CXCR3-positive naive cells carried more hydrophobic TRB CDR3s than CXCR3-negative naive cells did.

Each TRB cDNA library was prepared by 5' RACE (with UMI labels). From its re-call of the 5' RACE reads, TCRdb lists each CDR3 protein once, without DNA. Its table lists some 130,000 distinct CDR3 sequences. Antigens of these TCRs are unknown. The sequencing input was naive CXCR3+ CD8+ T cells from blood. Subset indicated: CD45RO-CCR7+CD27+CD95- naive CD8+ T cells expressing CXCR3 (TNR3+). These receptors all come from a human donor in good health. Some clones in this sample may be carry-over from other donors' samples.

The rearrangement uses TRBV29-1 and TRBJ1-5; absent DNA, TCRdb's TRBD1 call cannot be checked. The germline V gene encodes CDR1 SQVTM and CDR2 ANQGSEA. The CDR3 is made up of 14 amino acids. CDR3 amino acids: CSVVRTGRDQPQHF. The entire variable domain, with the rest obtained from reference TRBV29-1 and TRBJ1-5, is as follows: SAVISQKPSRDICQRGTSLTIQCQVDSQVTMMFWYRQQPGQSLTLIATANQGSEATYESGFVIDKFPISRPNLTFSTLTVSNMSPEDSSIYLCSVVRTGRDQPQHFGDGTRLSIL.

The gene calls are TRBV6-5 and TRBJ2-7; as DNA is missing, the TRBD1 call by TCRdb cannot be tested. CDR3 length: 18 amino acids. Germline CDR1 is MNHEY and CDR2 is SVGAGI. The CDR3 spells CASSYSPLGTGGFYEQYF.

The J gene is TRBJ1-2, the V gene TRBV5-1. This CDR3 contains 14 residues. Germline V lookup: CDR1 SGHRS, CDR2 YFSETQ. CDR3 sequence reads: CASSLVGFDYGYTF.

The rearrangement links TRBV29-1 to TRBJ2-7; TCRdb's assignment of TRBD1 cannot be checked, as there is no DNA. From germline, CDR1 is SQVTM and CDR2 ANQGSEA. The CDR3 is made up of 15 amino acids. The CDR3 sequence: CSVEARGQGSYEQYF.

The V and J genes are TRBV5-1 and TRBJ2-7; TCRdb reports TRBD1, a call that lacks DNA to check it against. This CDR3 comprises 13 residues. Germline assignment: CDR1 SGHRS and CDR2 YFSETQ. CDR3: CASSLAGASEQYF. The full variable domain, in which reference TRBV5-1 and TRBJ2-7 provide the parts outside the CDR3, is KAGVTQTPRYLIKTRGQQVTLSCSPISGHRSVSWYQQTPGQGLQFLFEYFSETQRNKGNFPGRFSGRQFSNSRSEMNVSTLELGDSALYLCASSLAGASEQYFGPGTRLTVT.

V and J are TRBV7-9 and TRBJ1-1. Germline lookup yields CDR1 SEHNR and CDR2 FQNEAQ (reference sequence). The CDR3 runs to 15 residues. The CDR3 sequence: CASSLTRARITEAFF.

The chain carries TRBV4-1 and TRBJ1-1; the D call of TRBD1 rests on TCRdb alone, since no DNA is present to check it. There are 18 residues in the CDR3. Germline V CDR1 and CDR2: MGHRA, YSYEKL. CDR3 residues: CASSQGAPELRYSTEAFF.

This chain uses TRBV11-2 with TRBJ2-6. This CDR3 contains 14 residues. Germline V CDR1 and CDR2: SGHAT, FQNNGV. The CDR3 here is CASSWDSGANVLTF.

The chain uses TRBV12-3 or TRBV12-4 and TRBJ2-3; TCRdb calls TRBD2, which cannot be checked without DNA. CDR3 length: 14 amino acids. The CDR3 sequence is CASSFMGGTDAQYF.

CDR3 sequence reads: CSARGHLLSYEQYF. V usage is TRBV20-1 and J usage is TRBJ2-7. CDR3 length: 14 amino acids. Per germline, CDR1 DFQATT and CDR2 SNEGSKA (reference sequence).

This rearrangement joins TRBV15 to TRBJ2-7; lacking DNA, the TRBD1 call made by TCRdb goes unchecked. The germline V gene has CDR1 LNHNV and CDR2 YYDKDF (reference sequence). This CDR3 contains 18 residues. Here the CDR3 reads CATSREGLRTGGRYEQYF.